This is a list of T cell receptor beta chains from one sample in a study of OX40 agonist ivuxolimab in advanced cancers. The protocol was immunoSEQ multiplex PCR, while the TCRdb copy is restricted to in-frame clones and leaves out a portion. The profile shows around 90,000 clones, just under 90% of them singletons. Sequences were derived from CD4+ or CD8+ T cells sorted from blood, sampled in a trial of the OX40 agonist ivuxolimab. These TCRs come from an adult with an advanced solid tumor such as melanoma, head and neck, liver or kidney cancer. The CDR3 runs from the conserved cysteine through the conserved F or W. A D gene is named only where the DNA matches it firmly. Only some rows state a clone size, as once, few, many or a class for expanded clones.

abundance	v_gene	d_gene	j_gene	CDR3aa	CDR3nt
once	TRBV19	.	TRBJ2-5	CASSTDGDQETQYF	TGTGCCAGTAGTACGGACGGAGACCAAGAGACCCAGTACTTC
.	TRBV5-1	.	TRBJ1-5	CASSLGHDYSNQPQHF	TGCGCCAGCAGCTTGGGACACGACTATAGCAATCAGCCCCAGCATTTT
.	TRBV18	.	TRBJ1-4	CASSPNGPNEKLFF	TGTGCCAGCTCACCTAACGGACCCAATGAAAAACTGTTTTTT
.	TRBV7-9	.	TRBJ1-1	CASSLGGVWTEGTEAFF	TGTGCCAGCAGCTTAGGCGGTGTGTGGACGGAGGGCACTGAAGCTTTCTTT
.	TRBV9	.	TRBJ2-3	CASSVVVSGSTDTQYF	TGTGCCAGCAGCGTAGTGGTGAGCGGGAGCACAGATACGCAGTATTTT
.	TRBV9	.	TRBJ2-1	CASSVRTDNEQFF	TGTGCCAGCAGCGTTCGGACAGATAATGAGCAGTTCTTC
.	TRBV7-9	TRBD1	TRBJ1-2	CASSPTGNYGYTF	TGTGCCAGCAGCCCGACAGGGAACTATGGCTACACCTTC
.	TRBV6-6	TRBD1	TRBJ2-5	CASSYTGTEGETQYF	TGTGCCAGCAGTTACACGGGGACAGAGGGAGAGACCCAGTACTTC
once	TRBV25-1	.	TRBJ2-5	CASSEYLGETQYF	TGTGCCAGCAGTGAATACCTCGGGGAGACCCAGTACTTC
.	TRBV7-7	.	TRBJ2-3	CASSSGSWGDTQYF	TGTGCTAGCAGCTCCGGGAGCTGGGGTGATACGCAGTATTTT
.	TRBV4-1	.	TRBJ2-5	CASSQGQGRRGTQYF	TGCGCCAGCAGCCAAGGCCAGGGGAGAAGGGGGACCCAGTACTTC
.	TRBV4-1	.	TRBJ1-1	CASSQARTYTEAFF	TGCGCCAGCAGCCAAGCAAGGACATACACTGAAGCTTTCTTT
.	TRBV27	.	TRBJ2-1	CASSSLTGNEQFF	TGTGCCAGCAGTTCGTTGACTGGGAATGAGCAGTTCTTC
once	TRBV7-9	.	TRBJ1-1	CASSLLNTEAFF	TGTGCCAGCAGCTTGTTGAACACTGAAGCTTTCTTT
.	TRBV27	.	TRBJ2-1	CASSSGLIYNEQFF	TGTGCCAGCAGTTCGGGTTTGATCTACAATGAGCAGTTCTTC
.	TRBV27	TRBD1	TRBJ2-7	CASGGLDRAYEQYF	TGTGCCAGCGGAGGGCTGGACAGGGCCTACGAGCAGTACTTC
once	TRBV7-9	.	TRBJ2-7	CASSYSRYEQYF	TGTGCCAGCAGCTATTCCAGATACGAGCAGTACTTC
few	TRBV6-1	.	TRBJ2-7	CASSDRLETSYEQYF	TGTGCCAGCAGTGATCGTTTGGAGACCTCCTACGAGCAGTACTTC
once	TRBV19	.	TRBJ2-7	CASSMGANYEQYF	TGTGCCAGTAGTATGGGCGCAAACTACGAGCAGTACTTC
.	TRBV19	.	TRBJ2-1	CASSIDPARRNYNEQFF	TGTGCCAGTAGTATAGACCCAGCGCGGAGGAACTACAATGAGCAGTTCTTC
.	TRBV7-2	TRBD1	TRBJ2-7	CASSLDRGLYEQYF	TGTGCCAGCAGCTTGGACAGGGGGCTCTACGAGCAGTACTTC
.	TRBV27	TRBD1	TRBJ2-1	CASSSNPGQRYNEQFF	TGTGCCAGCAGTTCCAACCCGGGACAGAGATACAATGAGCAGTTCTTC
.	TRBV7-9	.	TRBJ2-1	CASSLEASSEGGEHNEQFF	TGTGCCAGCAGCTTAGAGGCCTCATCGGAGGGAGGAGAGCACAATGAGCAGTTCTTC
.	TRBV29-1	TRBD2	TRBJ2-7	CSVLKLAGVVYEQYF	TGCAGCGTTCTCAAACTAGCGGGAGTCGTCTACGAGCAGTACTTC
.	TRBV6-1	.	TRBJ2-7	CASSFRGNEQYF	TGTGCCAGCAGTTTTAGGGGAAACGAGCAGTACTTC
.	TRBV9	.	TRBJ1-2	CASNSDLYGYTF	TGTGCCAGCAACTCGGACCTCTATGGCTACACCTTC
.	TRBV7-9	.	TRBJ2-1	CASSNRGYNEQFF	TGTGCCAGCAGCAACCGAGGTTACAATGAGCAGTTCTTC
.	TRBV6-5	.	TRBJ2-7	CASSWSMGNEQYF	TGTGCCAGCAGTTGGAGTATGGGGAACGAGCAGTACTTC
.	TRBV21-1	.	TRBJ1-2	CASSKDAGQDPTHGYTF	TGTGCCAGCAGCAAAGACGCGGGACAGGACCCGACGCATGGCTACACCTTC
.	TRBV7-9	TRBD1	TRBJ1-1	CASSGTGGLAEAFF	TGTGCCAGCAGCGGGACAGGGGGTTTAGCTGAAGCTTTCTTT
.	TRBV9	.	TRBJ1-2	CASSVEAGRGYTF	TGTGCCAGCAGCGTAGAGGCAGGGAGGGGCTACACCTTC
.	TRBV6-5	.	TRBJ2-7	CASSYSGLPSYEQYF	TGTGCCAGCAGTTACTCAGGGCTGCCCTCCTACGAGCAGTACTTC
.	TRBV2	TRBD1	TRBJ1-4	CASKGQAGEKLFF	TGTGCCAGCAAAGGACAGGCGGGGGAAAAACTGTTTTTT
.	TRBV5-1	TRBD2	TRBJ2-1	CASSPGLAGSYNEQFF	TGCGCCAGCAGCCCCGGACTAGCGGGAAGTTACAATGAGCAGTTCTTC
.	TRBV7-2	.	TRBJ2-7	CASSFRTAGTSYEQYF	TGTGCCAGCAGCTTTCGAACAGCGGGCACTTCCTACGAGCAGTACTTC
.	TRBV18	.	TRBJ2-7	CASSLLEGPGEQYF	TGTGCCAGCTCGCTTTTAGAGGGGCCGGGGGAGCAGTACTTC
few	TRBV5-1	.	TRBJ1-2	CASRVLYTRGYTF	TGCGCCAGCCGCGTGCTATATACGAGGGGCTACACCTTC
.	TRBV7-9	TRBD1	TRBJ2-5	CASRTGVLETQYF	TGTGCCAGCAGAACAGGGGTTTTGGAGACCCAGTACTTC
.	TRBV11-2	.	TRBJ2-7	CASSLATDSYEQYF	TGTGCCAGCAGCTTAGCGACAGACTCCTACGAGCAGTACTTC
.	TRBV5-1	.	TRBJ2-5	CASRAGQIQETQYF	TGCGCCAGCAGGGCCGGACAGATACAAGAGACCCAGTACTTC
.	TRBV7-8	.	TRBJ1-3	CASSLGGGTIYF	TGTGCCAGCAGCTTAGGTGGAGGGACCATATATTTT
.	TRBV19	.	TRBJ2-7	CASSIPGTTYEQYF	TGTGCCAGTAGTATACCCGGGACAACCTACGAGCAGTACTTC
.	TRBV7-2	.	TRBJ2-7	CASSSRREAQGYEQYF	TGTGCCAGCAGCTCGCGCCGGGAAGCCCAAGGGTACGAGCAGTACTTC
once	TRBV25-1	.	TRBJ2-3	CASTVGDTQYF	TGTGCCAGCACAGTAGGAGATACGCAGTATTTT
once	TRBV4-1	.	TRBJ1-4	CASSQDGKYEKLFF	TGCGCCAGCAGCCAAGATGGGAAATATGAAAAACTGTTTTTT
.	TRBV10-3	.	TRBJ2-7	CAISESGPRPYEQYF	TGTGCCATCAGTGAGTCAGGACCCCGCCCCTACGAGCAGTACTTC
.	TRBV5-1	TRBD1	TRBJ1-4	CASSPTGQGGEKLFF	TGCGCCAGCAGCCCTACCGGACAGGGAGGTGAAAAACTGTTTTTT
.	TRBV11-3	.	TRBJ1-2	CASSLTGNRDGYTF	TGTGCCAGCAGCTTAACGGGGAACAGGGATGGCTACACCTTC